Listed below are T cell receptor beta chains from one sample, sequenced in a study of T cells in Graves' hyperthyroidism and ophthalmopathy. TCRdb redid the calling of the multiplex PCR reads with MiXCR, one entry per CDR3 protein. The sample lists fewer than 350,000 distinct CDR3 sequences, 15% to 20% occurring once. Sequencing was carried out using blood. These receptors were collected from a woman in her fifties or sixties with Graves' hyperthyroidism. CDR3s include the opening cysteine and the closing phenylalanine or tryptophan. Each record gives: clone size, D gene, J gene, V gene, CDR3 protein, CDR3 DNA. The D gene is left open where the match is weak. Clone size is not always given. Where it is, it says once, few, many or a class for expanded clones.

clone_size: many; d_call: .; j_call: TRBJ2-1; v_call: TRBV11-3; cdr3_aa: CASSLNSFNEQFF; cdr3_nt: TGTGCCAGCAGCTTAAACTCGTTCAATGAGCAGTTCTTC
clone_size: few; d_call: .; j_call: TRBJ1-2; v_call: TRBV6-1; cdr3_aa: CASSLGTTQGMVYGYTF; cdr3_nt: TGTGCCAGCAGCCTGGGGACGACCCAAGGGATGGTCTATGGCTACACCTTC
clone_size: many; d_call: .; j_call: TRBJ1-5; v_call: TRBV30; cdr3_aa: CAWSLGNQPQHF; cdr3_nt: TGTGCCTGGAGTCTGGGGAATCAGCCCCAGCATTTT
clone_size: few; d_call: TRBD1; j_call: TRBJ2-7; v_call: TRBV11-2; cdr3_aa: CASSPQGQFSYEQYF; cdr3_nt: TGTGCCAGCAGCCCCCAGGGACAGTTCTCCTACGAGCAGTACTTC
clone_size: .; d_call: .; j_call: TRBJ2-1; v_call: TRBV24-1; cdr3_aa: CATSDLVAREDEQFF; cdr3_nt: TGTGCCACCAGTGATTTAGTGGCCCGAGAGGATGAGCAGTTCTTC
clone_size: .; d_call: TRBD1; j_call: TRBJ1-1; v_call: TRBV9; cdr3_aa: CASSVEALGAQGSEAFF; cdr3_nt: TGTGCCAGCAGCGTAGAGGCCCTTGGGGCACAGGGGTCTGAAGCTTTCTTT
clone_size: .; d_call: .; j_call: TRBJ2-1; v_call: TRBV24-1; cdr3_aa: CATSSPGGNEQFF; cdr3_nt: TGTGCCACCAGTTCCCCCGGGGGCAATGAGCAGTTCTTC
clone_size: few; d_call: .; j_call: TRBJ2-3; v_call: TRBV2; cdr3_aa: CATRAIGDTQYF; cdr3_nt: TGTGCCACCCGGGCGATAGGAGATACGCAGTATTTT
clone_size: many; d_call: TRBD1; j_call: TRBJ1-3; v_call: TRBV5-1; cdr3_aa: CASSLGDRQGSGNTIYF; cdr3_nt: TGCGCCAGCAGCTTGGGGGATCGACAGGGATCAGGAAACACCATATATTTT
clone_size: .; d_call: TRBD1; j_call: TRBJ1-4; v_call: TRBV5-1; cdr3_aa: CASSLWTGEEKLFF; cdr3_nt: TGCGCCAGCAGCTTATGGACAGGGGAGGAAAAACTGTTTTTT
clone_size: .; d_call: .; j_call: TRBJ1-2; v_call: TRBV29-1; cdr3_aa: CSAQPGQGSTPNYGYTF; cdr3_nt: TGCAGCGCTCAACCGGGGCAGGGGAGCACTCCTAACTATGGCTACACCTTC
clone_size: many; d_call: .; j_call: TRBJ1-1; v_call: TRBV20-1; cdr3_aa: CRATEVTEAFF; cdr3_nt: TGCAGGGCCACGGAGGTCACTGAAGCTTTCTTT
clone_size: few; d_call: .; j_call: TRBJ2-6; v_call: TRBV28; cdr3_aa: CASSLFPAGANVLTF; cdr3_nt: TGTGCCAGCAGTTTATTCCCGGCCGGGGCCAACGTCCTGACTTTC
clone_size: many; d_call: .; j_call: TRBJ2-7; v_call: TRBV6-1; cdr3_aa: CASTIRGTGGATYEQYF; cdr3_nt: TGTGCCAGCACCATAAGGGGCACAGGCGGTGCCACCTACGAGCAGTACTTC
clone_size: many; d_call: .; j_call: TRBJ1-5; v_call: TRBV20-1; cdr3_aa: CSAVTGIPDQPQHF; cdr3_nt: TGCAGTGCCGTTACAGGCATTCCAGATCAGCCCCAGCATTTT
clone_size: few; d_call: TRBD1; j_call: TRBJ2-2; v_call: TRBV3-1; cdr3_aa: CASSPHRGAAGELFF; cdr3_nt: TGTGCCAGCAGCCCCCACAGGGGGGCGGCCGGGGAGCTGTTTTTT
clone_size: many; d_call: TRBD1; j_call: TRBJ2-5; v_call: TRBV28; cdr3_aa: CASSGTGQETQYF; cdr3_nt: TGTGCCAGCAGTGGGACAGGCCAAGAGACCCAGTACTTC
clone_size: .; d_call: TRBD2; j_call: TRBJ2-7; v_call: TRBV12-3/TRBV12-4; cdr3_aa: CASSLSPSGNEQYF; cdr3_nt: TGTGCCAGCAGTTTATCCCCTAGCGGGAACGAGCAGTACTTC
clone_size: few; d_call: .; j_call: TRBJ2-1; v_call: TRBV9; cdr3_aa: CASSTSGYNEQFF; cdr3_nt: TGTGCCAGCAGCACGTCGGGCTACAATGAGCAGTTCTTC
clone_size: .; d_call: TRBD2; j_call: TRBJ2-5; v_call: TRBV15; cdr3_aa: CATSRGASGGRVGETQYF; cdr3_nt: TGTGCCACCAGCAGAGGTGCTAGCGGGGGCAGGGTCGGAGAGACCCAGTACTTC
clone_size: .; d_call: .; j_call: TRBJ2-7; v_call: TRBV12-3/TRBV12-4; cdr3_aa: CASSLVGRPLEQYF; cdr3_nt: TGTGCCAGCAGTTTAGTTGGGCGACCCCTCGAGCAGTACTTC
clone_size: .; d_call: .; j_call: TRBJ1-5; v_call: TRBV6-5; cdr3_aa: CASSYSRPLSNQPQHF; cdr3_nt: TGTGCCAGCAGTTACTCGAGGCCCTTGAGCAATCAGCCCCAGCATTTT
clone_size: few; d_call: TRBD2; j_call: TRBJ2-7; v_call: TRBV4-2; cdr3_aa: CASSPSGTRYGDEQYF; cdr3_nt: TGTGCCAGCAGCCCTTCCGGGACTAGGTACGGCGACGAGCAGTACTTC
clone_size: many; d_call: .; j_call: TRBJ2-5; v_call: TRBV7-9; cdr3_aa: CASSLADVTQYF; cdr3_nt: TGTGCCAGCAGCTTAGCGGACGTGACCCAGTACTTC
clone_size: few; d_call: TRBD2; j_call: TRBJ2-1; v_call: TRBV3-1; cdr3_aa: CASRISGGSSYNEQFF; cdr3_nt: TGTGCCAGCAGAATTAGCGGGGGGAGCTCCTACAATGAGCAGTTCTTC